The T cell receptor beta chain under discussion was sequenced for a study of T cells in Graves' hyperthyroidism and ophthalmopathy. General study results and limits: A model built on 13 V-J features separated ophthalmopathy from stable hyperthyroidism.

Amplified TCR beta CDR3 regions came from RNA transcripts. In the first-round RT-PCR of the TCR CDR3, the HTBI primer set was used. A single record per CDR3 protein comes from TCRdb applying MiXCR to the multiplex PCR reads. In the table there are hundreds of thousands of distinct CDR3 sequences, 38% of which are singletons. At least ten counts were recorded for this clonotype. Its specificity is not known. The TCR originated in a man between 18 and 35 years old with Graves' hyperthyroidism. Sequenced: blood.

The CDR3, as DNA: TGTGCGGGGGGACAGGGGGCAAATCAGCCCCAGCATTTT. Amino acids: CAGGQGANQPQHF. The V gene is TRBV10-3, the J gene TRBJ1-5, with 12 bases aligning to TRBD1. CDR3 length equals 13 residues. Germline loops: CDR1 ENHRY, CDR2 SYGVKD.